This T cell receptor (beta chain) derives from a study of cytomegalovirus exposure and HLA in healthy donors listed by TCRdb under 2017. Regarding the study in general: In an earlier analysis of approximately 640 of the donors, 276 Gb of sequence data and 120 million or so unique TCR beta sequences from about 190 million T cells were reported. An early release covering roughly 600 HLA-typed donors comprised around 300 gigabases of sequencing data and around 80 million unique TCR sequences. The genetic ancestry cluster associated with self-reported Caucasian donors included roughly 84% of the roughly 390 genotyped donors. The aim of the study was to test whether cataloging public T cell receptors could identify signatures of past pathogen exposure. The study used immunosequencing to profile the T cell repertoires of more than 650 subjects and linked those repertoires to cytomegalovirus serostatus. In addition to the first cohort of approximately 650 subjects, a separate validation cohort of approximately 110 different subjects was used. The study combined high-throughput TCR immunosequencing, statistical association of individual TCRs with disease status, and machine learning to predict cytomegalovirus infection status. To study patterns of TCR occurrence, a later analysis re-analyzed previously published TCR beta repertoires from 550 to 800 donors and added high-resolution HLA genotyping. The later analysis used no new phenotypic data to find candidate immune exposures, relying instead on TCR beta sequences and their occurrence across donors. An earlier analysis of 587 of the donors applied high-throughput TCR beta sequencing to assess whether each TCR beta V gene segment acted as functional or pseudogenic. Donor age, sex, ethnicity and CMV serostatus were compiled together with the repertoire data. Genome-wide SNP genotypes for about three fifths of the roughly 700 donors were used in a later genetic analysis, which treated that subset as a discovery cohort. Every repertoire in the discovery cohort had been generated on one and the same sequencing platform. Both class I and class II loci were covered by HLA typing, at four-digit resolution. Typing coverage varied by locus: about 620-630 donors for A, B, C, DRB1 and DQB1; roughly 500 for DQA1; about 570 for DPA1; around 490 for DPB1. Five DR-DQ haplotypes were handled as single units for association and clustering because linkage in the cohort was strong. Across 300 to 400 genotyped donors of the cohort, an average of roughly 250,000 unique TCR beta nucleotide sequences per donor were sequenced, and roughly 18% of those sequences were non-productive. General findings and caveats noted by the study authors: An association between a missense DCLRE1C variant and V-gene and J-gene trimming of TCR beta chains was found in a later genetic analysis and replicated in an independent cohort. A total of fewer than 200 TCR beta chains were listed by the study as associated with cytomegalovirus. While some public TCRs were present in many individuals, most TCR sequences turned up only very rarely across donors. The cohort was sequenced for TCR beta chains only, and without alpha or paired-chain data the features that could be detected were limited. A later analysis found that most CMV-associated TCR beta chains appeared HLA-restricted, with HLA associations seemingly driven largely by CMV exposure. At a false discovery rate of 0.05, a later analysis linked roughly 17,000 TCR beta sequences to specific HLA alleles. The authors suggested that the approach could potentially be extended to other disease states and immunological phenotypes. A further reported finding was that TCR beta sequences accurately predicted the HLA-A and HLA-B alleles for most subjects in the first cohort. The only immune exposure information available for the cohort was CMV serostatus. Some IMGT-functional V segments, including TRBV6-2 and TRBV6-3, could not be told apart with the 87-base-pair reads, so those segments were excluded. In an earlier analysis of several hundred of the donors, most TCR beta V segments were observed in productive rearrangements about 87% or about 30% of the time, broadly matching IMGT annotations. The sequencing pipeline was judged likely to have produced a cluster of highly shared sequence variants as a technical artifact. Roughly uniform sequencing depth across donors was assumed in presence/absence analyses, although this assumption may not hold. A later analysis found that HLA-associated TCR beta chains were more clonally expanded and had lower generation probabilities than equally common non-associated chains. Because HLA typing was unavailable for some donors at each locus, only the typed subset was used in association tests. Several of the top co-occurrence clusters appeared to be linked to parvovirus B19, influenza, CMV and Epstein-Barr virus, according to a later analysis. Because counts were too low, some 17 rarely observed V segments, including chromosome 9 orphons, were excluded from the earlier analysis of 587 of the donors. In both the original and validation cohorts, the classifier was reported to diagnose cytomegalovirus status with high specificity and sensitivity. In a later analysis, TCR association rates were found to vary across HLA loci, with the most associated TCRs seen for DRB1 alleles and the fewest for HLA-C alleles. Linkage disequilibrium might explain the correlated functional status among segregating V segments, but an unknown experimental factor could not be excluded. In a later genetic analysis, fewer N-insertions in productive TCRs were reported among donors in an Asian-associated ancestry cluster than the roughly 640-donor mean. A few of the identified cytomegalovirus-associated TCR beta chains were confirmed in vitro to be specific for cytomegalovirus antigens. When HLA alleles, especially DR and DQ, strongly co-occurred, TCR associations were difficult to assign to individual alleles.

The cohort consisted of 600 or so healthy bone marrow donors. Cohort members were all nominally healthy when sampled, although unrecorded immune exposures were likely present. The donor tested CMV seropositive and was one of the 289 seropositive cohort members. Each donor provided a peripheral blood sample, and peripheral blood mononuclear cells were used for TCR beta sequencing. Genomic DNA extraction from the blood cell samples was performed with the Qiagen DNeasy Blood Extraction Kit. V is pared back by 4 bases and J by 0 bases, with 15 bases lying between the germline termini. Per the germline V gene (reference sequence), MNHNY is the CDR1 and SVGAGI is the CDR2. The CDR3 starts with the cysteine, ends with the phenylalanine, and has 16 residues. The retained sequence is limited to the CDR3, 48 bases, with the frame set at the first base. Receptor libraries were prepared by the immunoSEQ multiplex PCR assay. The multiplex PCR relied on a mix of 60 forward primers for TCR Vbeta segments and 13 reverse primers for TCR Jbeta segments. The CDR3 region of rearranged TCR beta genes was amplified from genomic DNA with a multiplex PCR assay. The Illumina HiSeq System was used to sequence the amplified TCR beta libraries as 87-base-pair reads. On the study's bioinformatics: A later analysis tallied 70 million to 100 million unique TCR beta chains across the 666 repertoires, and approximately 9.9 million of those chains were shared by two or more donors. Raw reads were error-corrected and collapsed into unique sequences with a nearest-neighbor algorithm that merged closely related sequences to remove PCR and sequencing errors. V, D and J gene segments were assigned by aligning CDR3 sequences to IMGT reference sequences. For a sequence to be retained, a match of at least six nucleotides was required to both a V gene segment and a J gene segment. Rearrangements were classified as productive when the CDR3 lacked stop codons and remained in frame with V and J, and all other rearrangements were classified as non-productive. Following IMGT convention, CDR3 was defined as the stretch from the second conserved V-encoded cysteine to the conserved J-encoded phenylalanine. In an earlier analysis of more than 550 of the donors, sequences lacking an unambiguous match to a single V gene segment were excluded. In an earlier analysis of some 590 of the donors, V segments were called functional above 56.7% productive rearrangements and were called segregating when the between-donor standard deviation exceeded 5%. A statistical classification framework was developed to diagnose cytomegalovirus status using the catalog of TCR beta chain sequences. In a later analysis, TCR nucleotide sequences were compared against IMGT/GENE-DB human TR gene sequences so that V and J genes could be assigned. Using the TCRdist pipeline, a later analysis assigned CDR3 sequences along with most-parsimonious VDJ recombination scenarios. In a later analysis, every TCR beta chain was defined by the combination of its CDR3 amino acid sequence and its V-gene family, and reads without a unique V-gene family were dropped. A later analysis removed 600 or so highly shared, low-generation-probability nucleotide sequences to deal with suspected cross-contamination and a sequencing artifact. In a later analysis, a clonal expansion index was calculated for each public chain from normalized within-repertoire ranks of inferred template counts. In a later analysis, generation probabilities were computed with a VDJ recombination model fitted to out-of-frame rearrangements, and the resulting probabilities were checked against IGoR. In a later analysis, hypergeometric tests were used to score TCR-TCR, TCR-HLA and TCR-CMV co-occurrence, with a repertoire-size bias correction applied to TCR pairs. A later analysis estimated false discovery rates by permuting HLA or CMV assignments 20 times. In a later analysis, co-occurring TCRs were grouped using DBSCAN, with TCRdist sequence similarity added in when clustering inside HLA-allele-positive subsets. Repertoires with fewer than 30,000 or more than 120,000 public chains, plus five repertoires with anomalous nucleotide sharing, were excluded from co-occurrence clustering. The clones in this table, taken by TCRdb from immuneACCESS, are in-frame only. Not every clone is retained; where verified, under half of the shortfall comes from an unresolved V gene, and the cause of the rest is unknown. V and J calls and clone size are given by that table; D and trimming were obtained from the DNA. A total of approximately 180,000 clones appear in this sample, roughly 81% of them only once. The ten largest clonotypes hold about 4.9% of the sample.

To note about this clone: Its binding antigen is unknown. The sample holds no much larger clone one base away, and base qualities are not on file.

Specimen: PBMCs. The clonotype originates from a girl aged 5-17 years in good health and CMV-seropositive. In this chain, TRBV6-6 is recombined with TRBJ1-2; a tentative D match to TRBD1 spans 6 bases. The encoded CDR3 is CASSFFRTATNYGYTF. The bases are TGTGCCAGCAGTTTCTTCCGGACAGCTACTAACTATGGCTACACCTTC.